This T cell receptor (beta chain) is from a study of cytomegalovirus exposure and HLA in healthy donors. Study-wide results and caveats: The classifier reportedly diagnosed cytomegalovirus status with high sensitivity and specificity.

Regarding this clone: The antigen remains undetermined.

The table came from immunoSEQ multiplex PCR; TCRdb's copy has only in-frame clones and leaves some out. This table holds 250,000 to 300,000 clones, approximately 86% found once. Germline lookup yields CDR1 SGHVS and CDR2 FQNEAQ. The CDR3 contains 16 residues. With V trimmed by 1 base and J by 2 bases, 6 bases remained unmatched. The receptor's source is a woman aged 18-30 years in good health and CMV-seronegative. The sample consisted of PBMCs. The rearrangement joins TRBV7-8 to TRBJ2-3; TRBD2 agrees at 7 bases. CDR3 nucleotides: TGTGCCAGCAGCTTAGTTCCTAGCGGAAACACAGATACGCAGTATTTT. As protein: CASSLVPSGNTDTQYF. Full variable domain (missing parts from reference TRBV7-8 and TRBJ2-3): GAGVSQSPRYKVAKRGQDVALRCDPISGHVSLFWYQQALGQGPEFLTYFQNEAQLDKSGLPSDRFFAERPEGSVSTLKIQRTQQEDSAVYLCASSLVPSGNTDTQYFGPGTRLTVL.